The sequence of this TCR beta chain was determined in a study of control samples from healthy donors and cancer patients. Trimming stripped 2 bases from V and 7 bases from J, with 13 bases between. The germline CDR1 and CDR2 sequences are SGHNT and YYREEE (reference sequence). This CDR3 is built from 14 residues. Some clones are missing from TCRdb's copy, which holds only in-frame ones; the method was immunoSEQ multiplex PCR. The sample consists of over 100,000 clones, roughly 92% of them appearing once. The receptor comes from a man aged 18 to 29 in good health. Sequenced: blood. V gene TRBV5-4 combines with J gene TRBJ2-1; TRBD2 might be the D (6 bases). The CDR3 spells CASSFVGGPNEQFF. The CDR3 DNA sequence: TGTGCCAGCAGCTTCGTCGGGGGTCCGAATGAGCAGTTCTTC.